The present entry profiles one TCR beta chain with its context. Generated by immunoSEQ multiplex PCR, the TCRdb table keeps only in-frame clones and is missing some. This table has approximately 730,000 clones, approximately 85% appearing once. The CDR3 has 17 amino acids. CDR1 is MNHEY and CDR2 is SMNVEV in the germline V gene (reference sequence). J was trimmed by 2 bases and V by 0 bases; bases with no gene match: 8. The data are from a study of shared T cell receptors in the human thymus. This sample was also put to use in a study of human thymus T cells. That paper adds: Resected material from corrective heart surgery provided the thymus tissue analysed. Within thymic and blood repertoires, V and J gene usage appeared to be biased. Thymic repertoires from unrelated individuals overlapped highly, related research reported.

The chain recombines TRBV27 with TRBJ2-7, with 9 nucleotides matching TRBD1. The clonotype originates from a girl under three years old with a congenital heart defect. The sequenced sample consisted of thymocytes. CDR3 DNA sequence: TGTGCCAGCAGTTTATCCCCCCCGGGACAGGGCCCCTACGAGCAGTACTTC. Protein product: CASSLSPPGQGPYEQYF.